Following are 8 T cell receptor beta chains from one sample sequenced in a study of blood T cells in healthy people across ages (dated by TCRdb to between 2015 and 2017). Library generation was performed with 5' RACE. TCRdb records Illumina HiSeq 2500 as the sequencer. A second roughly 6 to 11 cycle PCR used a sample-barcoded 5' primer and a J-beta primer mix. TCRdb trimmed public reads at Q25 via fastp, called clones via MiXCR and kept in-frame beta chains. Each entry merges the rows of one CDR3 protein and shows their most common DNA and genes. This sample gives around 780,000 distinct CDR3 sequences in total; about 26% of them show up just once. The ten biggest clones cover under 3% of the sample. These same records also appear under a second study, on T cells of mothers and their children.

Specimen: blood. Source of these receptors: a boy between 10 and 17 years old in good health.

This clonotype was detected many times. V gene TRBV28 combines with J gene TRBJ2-7, with D possibly being TRBD1 (5 bases). V was cut by 2 bases and J by 5 bases, with 7 bases left in between. Per germline, CDR1 MDHEN and CDR2 SYDVKM. The CDR3 covers 12 residues. CDR3 in amino acids: CASSLRGDEQYF. The DNA of the CDR3 is TGTGCCAGCAGTTTAAGGGGTGACGAGCAGTACTTC.

The CDR3 reads CASKDRGKNIQYF. CDR3 in DNA: TGTGCCAGCAAGGACAGGGGCAAAAACATTCAGTACTTC. This chain joins TRBV5-5 and TRBJ2-4; 9 nucleotides match TRBD1. After removal of 6 bases from V and 3 bases from J, the junction contained 1 base not matched to a gene. The CDR3 loop spans 13 amino acids. Germline lookup yields CDR1 SGHKS and CDR2 YYEKEE (reference sequence).

This clonotype appeared a few times. The V call is TRBV28, the J call TRBJ2-5; D is uncertain. The CDR3 runs to 15 residues. Trimming left V 2 bases short and J 7 bases short, with 17 bases between. Germline V gives CDR1 MDHEN, CDR2 SYDVKM. The CDR3 is CASSLEPGLVSTQYF. CDR3 sequence (DNA): TGTGCCAGCAGTTTAGAGCCGGGCCTCGTTTCGACCCAGTACTTC.

The chain joins TRBV4-1 to TRBJ2-7; possible D gene TRBD1, 6 bases. The end of the DNA is better explained by TRBJ2-1, so the J call may be wrong. The germline CDR1 and CDR2 sequences are MGHRA and YSYEKL. The CDR3 contains 13 residues. CDR3 in DNA: TGCGCCAGCGGACAACCCCCAGGGGAACGGCAGTTCTTC. Protein product: CASGQPPGERQFF.

Turning to this clonotype: A read error is likely, as this CDR3 ends without the conserved phenylalanine or tryptophan. The V and J genes are TRBV2 and TRBJ2-3; possibly TRBD1 or TRBD2 for D (6 bases each). Germline loops: CDR1 SNHLY, CDR2 FYNNEI. This CDR3 is built from 15 residues. Between the trimmed V and J ends, which lost 4 bases and 3 bases, there was a span of 14 bases. The CDR3 is CASSAETGRTDTQYS. The CDR3 coding sequence is TGTGCCAGCAGTGCGGAAACAGGGAGGACAGATACGCAGTATTCT.

This sequence joins TRBV5-1 and TRBJ2-5, with D possibly matching TRBD1 (8 bases). The J call is doubtful: the DNA matches TRBJ2-1 better. There are 14 residues in the CDR3. Germline V lookup: CDR1 SGHRS, CDR2 YFSETQ. The CDR3 nucleotides read TGCGCCAGCAGCATGACAGGGGCGGGGGATGAGCAGTTCTTC. Translation: CASSMTGAGDEQFF.

This clonotype showed up just a few times. The CDR3 region is CASSGQLGRGGLQETQYF. The CDR3 nucleotides read TGTGCCAGCAGCGGACAACTCGGACGGGGGGGATTGCAAGAGACCCAGTACTTC. The chain carries TRBV9 and TRBJ2-5, with TRBD2 matching over 8 bases. The CDR3 sequence is 18 residues long. Per germline, CDR1 SGDLS and CDR2 YYNGEE. Trimming removed 3 bases from V and 2 bases from J; junction bases left unmatched: 15. Variable domain in full (rest from reference TRBV9 and TRBJ2-5): DSGVTQTPKHLITATGQRVTLRCSPRSGDLSVYWYQQSLDQGLQFLIQYYNGEERAKGNILERFSAQQFPDLHSELNLSSLELGDSALYFCASSGQLGRGGLQETQYFGPGTRLLVL.

This clonotype was seen a handful of times. The chain couples TRBV4-3 to TRBJ1-2; tentatively, D is TRBD1 (6 bases). V dropped 0 bases and J dropped 8 bases, with 10 bases sitting between them. Germline-derived CDR1 and CDR2 are LGHNA and YSLEER. The CDR3 runs 13 residues. CDR3 sequence: CASSQDRGFGYTF. The CDR3 nucleotides are TGCGCCAGCAGCCAAGACAGGGGCTTCGGCTACACCTTC.